The 14 T cell receptor beta chains reported below all come from one sample, sequenced in a study of radiation and T cells in renal cell carcinoma. Repertoires were generated with immunoSEQ multiplex PCR, while TCRdb's copy carries only in-frame clones and drops some. The top ten hold around 15% of the sample, which has 20,000 or so clones, around 52% seen once. Treatment here: 15 Gy SBRT to primary tumor, nephrectomy 4 weeks later. Material: tumor tissue, obtained from a patient whose treatment included radiotherapy and nephrectomy. These receptor sequences come from a woman aged 45 to 65 with renal cell carcinoma.

This clone occurred a few times. The chain has TRBV5-1 and TRBJ1-1, with D possibly being TRBD1 (6 bases). The germline V gene has CDR1 SGHRS and CDR2 YFSETQ. The CDR3 is made up of 14 amino acids. The V end was cut by 2 bases, the J end by 3 bases, with 11 bases between. This chain's CDR3 is CASSLNGGDTEAFF. The DNA of the CDR3 is TGCGCCAGCAGCTTAAATGGGGGCGACACTGAAGCTTTCTTT.

The chain links TRBV6-4 to TRBJ1-2, with D perhaps TRBD1 (5 bases). Germline loops: CDR1 MRHNA, CDR2 SNTAGT. The CDR3 contains 16 residues. V was clipped by 5 bases and J by 0 bases, with 16 bases between them. The DNA for the CDR3 is TGTGCCAGCAGTTTAGGAGGCGCGGGGCCTAACTATGGCTACACCTTC. Amino acid sequence: CASSLGGAGPNYGYTF.

V usage is TRBV5-1 and J usage is TRBJ1-2, with TRBD1 identical over 8 bases. The germline V gene has CDR1 SGHRS and CDR2 YFSETQ. The CDR3 is made up of 15 amino acids. Unmatched junction bases numbered 6, after V lost 0 bases and J lost 5 bases. The CDR3 protein is CASSLVQGAQYGYTF. As DNA, the CDR3 is TGCGCCAGCAGCTTGGTCCAGGGGGCACAGTATGGCTACACCTTC.

This clone occurred once. The chain has TRBV6-5 and TRBJ1-2, with TRBD1 identical over 9 bases. Trimming at V came to 7 bases and at J to 3 bases, leaving 6 bases not matched to a gene. The CDR3 runs 14 residues. Germline CDR1 is MNHEY and CDR2 is SVGAGI. CDR3 region: CASKQGARYYGYTF. The CDR3 coding sequence is TGTGCCAGCAAACAGGGGGCGAGATACTATGGCTACACCTTC.

The genes are TRBV4-1 and TRBJ2-3, with 7 nucleotides matching TRBD2. Unmatched junction bases numbered 2, after V lost 3 bases and J lost 2 bases. The CDR3 spans 14 residues. CDR1 and CDR2 from the germline V gene are MGHRA and YSYEKL. As DNA, the CDR3 is TGCGCCAGCAGCCAGGGGACTAACACAGATACGCAGTATTTT. Its protein product is CASSQGTNTDTQYF.

This chain joins TRBV7-9 and TRBJ2-5, with 11 bases that match TRBD1. The CDR3 spans 15 residues. The V gene end was trimmed by 3 bases and the J gene end by 5 bases; junction bases not matched to a gene: 5. CDR1 SEHNR and CDR2 FQNEAQ come from the germline V gene (reference sequence). This CDR3 is CASSFRTGGSETQYF. The CDR3 DNA follows: TGTGCCAGCAGCTTCAGGACAGGGGGCTCTGAGACCCAGTACTTC.

This clone has ten or more counts. The V and J genes are TRBV25-1 and TRBJ2-7; 9 bases map to TRBD2. This CDR3 is 18 amino acids long. The V gene's germline CDR1 is MGHDK and CDR2 SYGVNS. V dropped 5 bases and J dropped 0; count of bases not matched to a gene: 14. The CDR3 DNA reads as TGTGCCAGCAGTAACCCCAGGGGCCTAGCGGGGAACTCCTACGAGCAGTACTTC. It is translated as CASSNPRGLAGNSYEQYF.

Note on this clone: This CDR3 is also generated by other DNA sequences in the sample. The rearrangement uses TRBV6-6 and TRBJ1-5, with TRBD1 identical over 7 bases. The CDR3 runs 14 residues. CDR1 and CDR2 from the germline V gene are MNHNY and SVGAGI (reference sequence). The junction had 6 bases not matched to a gene; V was cut back by 6 bases and J by 4 bases. DNA of the CDR3: TGTGCCAGCAGGAGGACAGGTAGGAATCAGCCCCAGCATTTT. Translated, it gives CASRRTGRNQPQHF.

This clone was observed a handful of times. J is TRBJ1-6 and V is TRBV28, with D maybe TRBD1 (5 bases). This CDR3 has 13 amino acids. V shed 10 bases and J shed 4 bases, with 11 bases lying between them. The germline gives CDR1 MDHEN, CDR2 SYDVKM. The DNA of the CDR3 is TGTGCCATCCGGGGCGATTATAATTCACCCCTCCACTTT. This sequence encodes CAIRGDYNSPLHF. Using reference TRBV28 and TRBJ1-6 for the parts outside the CDR3, the full variable domain is DVKVTQSSRYLVKRTGEKVFLECVQDMDHENMFWYRQDPGLGLRLIYFSYDVKMKEKGDIPEGYSVSREKKERFSLILESASTNQTSMYLCAIRGDYNSPLHFGNGTRLTVT.

The CDR3 DNA reads TGTGCCAGCAGCGCCTGGGGGGTGAACACTGAAGCTTTCTTT. Residues: CASSAWGVNTEAFF. The gene calls are TRBV7-9 and TRBJ1-1; D may be TRBD1 (5 bases). The V and J ends lost 5 bases and 0 bases respectively, with 10 bases between them. The germline V gene has CDR1 SEHNR and CDR2 FQNEAQ (reference sequence). The CDR3 contains 14 residues.

The chain has TRBV7-8 and TRBJ2-1; 8 positions match TRBD2. The ends lost 2 bases at V and 0 bases at J; junction bases unmatched: 9. The CDR3 has 18 amino acids. CDR1 is SGHVS and CDR2 is FQNEAQ in the germline V gene. CDR3 in DNA: TGTGCCAGCAGCTTACGGGGTAGCGGGGTCGCCTCCTACAATGAGCAGTTCTTC. Encoded protein: CASSLRGSGVASYNEQFF.

This clone was counted a few times. The gene calls are TRBV4-1 and TRBJ2-7; D uncertain. Germline V gene data show CDR1 as MGHRA and CDR2 as YSYEKL. Trimming cost V 0 bases and J 2 bases, with 8 bases left between them. The CDR3 is 14 amino acids. The CDR3 coding sequence is TGCGCCAGCAGCCAAGATATAGGAGCCTACGAGCAGTACTTC. Encoded protein: CASSQDIGAYEQYF.

The gene calls are TRBV5-1 and TRBJ1-2, with unresolved D. The germline CDR1 and CDR2 sequences are SGHRS and YFSETQ. This CDR3 region has 15 residues. V was trimmed by 4 bases and J by 8 bases, leaving 21 bases between them. The CDR3 sequence: CASSQDLGGAEGYTF. In nucleotides, the CDR3 is TGCGCCAGCAGCCAAGATTTAGGCGGTGCGGAGGGCTACACCTTC. The full variable domain, completed using reference TRBV5-1 and TRBJ1-2, is KAGVTQTPRYLIKTRGQQVTLSCSPISGHRSVSWYQQTPGQGLQFLFEYFSETQRNKGNFPGRFSGRQFSNSRSEMNVSTLELGDSALYLCASSQDLGGAEGYTFGSGTRLTVV.

The gene calls are TRBV2 and TRBJ2-7; 9 nucleotides align to TRBD2. Germline assignment: CDR1 SNHLY and CDR2 FYNNEI. J was trimmed by 2 bases and V by 4 bases; bases with no gene match: 6. The CDR3 runs to 15 residues. The CDR3 sequence is CASSGSAGGTYEQYF. The CDR3 nucleotides are TGTGCCAGCAGTGGCTCAGCGGGGGGCACCTACGAGCAGTACTTC.